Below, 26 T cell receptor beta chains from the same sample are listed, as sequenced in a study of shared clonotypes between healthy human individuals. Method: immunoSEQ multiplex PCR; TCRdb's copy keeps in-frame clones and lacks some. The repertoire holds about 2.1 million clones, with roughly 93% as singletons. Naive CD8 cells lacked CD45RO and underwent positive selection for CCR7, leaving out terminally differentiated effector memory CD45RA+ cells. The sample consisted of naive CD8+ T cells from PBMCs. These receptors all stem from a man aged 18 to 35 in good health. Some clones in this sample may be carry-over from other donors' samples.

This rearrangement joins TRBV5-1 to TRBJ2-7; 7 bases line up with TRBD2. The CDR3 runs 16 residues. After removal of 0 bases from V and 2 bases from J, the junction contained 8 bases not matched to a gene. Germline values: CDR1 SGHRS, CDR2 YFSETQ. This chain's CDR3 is CASSLAPGRLTYEQYF. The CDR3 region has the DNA TGCGCCAGCAGCTTGGCCCCCGGGAGGCTGACCTACGAGCAGTACTTC.

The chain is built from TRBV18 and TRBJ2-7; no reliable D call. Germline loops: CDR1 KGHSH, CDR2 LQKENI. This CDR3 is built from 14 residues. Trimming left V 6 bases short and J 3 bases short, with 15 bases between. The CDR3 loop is CASSQSPPFYEQYF. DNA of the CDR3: TGTGCCAGCTCGCAATCTCCTCCTTTCTACGAGCAGTACTTC.

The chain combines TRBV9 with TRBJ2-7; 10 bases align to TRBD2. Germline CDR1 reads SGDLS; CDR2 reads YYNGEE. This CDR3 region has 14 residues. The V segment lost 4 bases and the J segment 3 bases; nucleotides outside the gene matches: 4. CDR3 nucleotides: TGTGCCAGCAGCCAAGCGGGAGGGAACTACGAGCAGTACTTC. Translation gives CASSQAGGNYEQYF.

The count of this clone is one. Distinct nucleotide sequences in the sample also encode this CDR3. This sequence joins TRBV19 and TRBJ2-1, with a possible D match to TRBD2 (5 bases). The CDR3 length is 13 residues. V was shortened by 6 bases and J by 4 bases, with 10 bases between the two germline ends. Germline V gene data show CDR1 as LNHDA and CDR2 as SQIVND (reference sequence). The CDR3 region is CASSPGLYNEQFF. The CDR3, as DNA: TGTGCCAGTAGCCCCGGACTTTACAATGAGCAGTTCTTC.

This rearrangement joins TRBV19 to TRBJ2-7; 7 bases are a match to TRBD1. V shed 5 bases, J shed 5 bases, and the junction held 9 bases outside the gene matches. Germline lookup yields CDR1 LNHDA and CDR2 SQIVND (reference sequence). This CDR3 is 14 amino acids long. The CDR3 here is CASSLRGGVHEQYF. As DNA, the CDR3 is TGTGCCAGTAGTCTACGAGGGGGCGTGCACGAGCAGTACTTC.

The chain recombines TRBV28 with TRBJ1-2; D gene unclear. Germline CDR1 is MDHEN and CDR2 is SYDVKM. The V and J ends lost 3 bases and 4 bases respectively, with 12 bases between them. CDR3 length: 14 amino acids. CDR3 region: CASSLLSGGYGYTF. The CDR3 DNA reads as TGTGCCAGCAGTTTGTTAAGCGGAGGCTATGGCTACACCTTC.

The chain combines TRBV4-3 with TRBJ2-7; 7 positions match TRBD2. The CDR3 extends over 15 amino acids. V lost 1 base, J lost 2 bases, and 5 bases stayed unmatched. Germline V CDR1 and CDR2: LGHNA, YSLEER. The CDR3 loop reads CASSQGGEGPYEQYF. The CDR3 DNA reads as TGCGCCAGCAGCCAAGGGGGGGAGGGCCCCTACGAGCAGTACTTC.

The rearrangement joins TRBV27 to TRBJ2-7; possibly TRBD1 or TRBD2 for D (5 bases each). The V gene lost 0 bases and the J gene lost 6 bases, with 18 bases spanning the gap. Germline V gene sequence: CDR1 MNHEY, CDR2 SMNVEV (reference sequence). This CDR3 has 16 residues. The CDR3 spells CASSLSHAWDAGEQYF. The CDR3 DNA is TGTGCCAGCAGTTTATCCCATGCTTGGGACGCGGGCGAGCAGTACTTC.

CDR3 DNA sequence: TGTGCCAGCAGCTTAGGTCCGGGGGCGAACACTGAAGCTTTCTTT. Translating gives CASSLGPGANTEAFF. This sequence joins TRBV13 and TRBJ1-1; tentative D call: TRBD1 (6 bases). The CDR3 contains 15 residues. Germline assignment: CDR1 PRHDT and CDR2 FYEKMQ (reference sequence). Trimming shortened V by 0 bases and J by 1 base, and 9 bases separated the two germline ends.

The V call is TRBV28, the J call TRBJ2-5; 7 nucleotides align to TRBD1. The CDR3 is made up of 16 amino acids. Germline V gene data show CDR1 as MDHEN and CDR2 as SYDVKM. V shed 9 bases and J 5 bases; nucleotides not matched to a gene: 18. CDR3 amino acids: CASLSPDRVGEETQYF. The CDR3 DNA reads TGTGCCAGTCTCTCCCCCGACAGGGTGGGTGAGGAGACCCAGTACTTC.

The DNA for the CDR3 is TGTGCCAGCAGCGCGACTAGCGGGAGAGGGTACGAGCAGTACTTC. Its translation is CASSATSGRGYEQYF. This chain joins TRBV2 and TRBJ2-7, with 12 bases that match TRBD2. This CDR3 region has 15 residues. The V and J ends lost 6 bases and 4 bases, in that order; junction bases with no gene match: 7. Germline loops: CDR1 SNHLY, CDR2 FYNNEI.

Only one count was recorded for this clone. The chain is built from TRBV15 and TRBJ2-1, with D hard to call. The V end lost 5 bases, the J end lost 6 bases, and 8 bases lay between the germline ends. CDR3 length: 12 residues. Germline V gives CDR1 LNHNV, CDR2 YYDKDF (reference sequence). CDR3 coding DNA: TGTGCCACCAGCTGGGGATCCAATGAGCAGTTCTTC. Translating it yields CATSWGSNEQFF. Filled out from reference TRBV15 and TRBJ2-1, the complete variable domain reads DAMVIQNPRYQVTQFGKPVTLSCSQTLNHNVMYWYQQKSSQAPKLLFHYYDKDFNNEADTPDNFQSRRPNTSFCFLDIRSPGLGDTAMYLCATSWGSNEQFFGPGTRLTVL.

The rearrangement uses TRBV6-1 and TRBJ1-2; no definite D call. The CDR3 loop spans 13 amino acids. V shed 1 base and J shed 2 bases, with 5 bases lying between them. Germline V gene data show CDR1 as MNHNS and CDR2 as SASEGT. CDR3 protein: CASSEGANYGYTF. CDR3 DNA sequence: TGTGCCAGCAGTGAAGGAGCCAACTATGGCTACACCTTC.

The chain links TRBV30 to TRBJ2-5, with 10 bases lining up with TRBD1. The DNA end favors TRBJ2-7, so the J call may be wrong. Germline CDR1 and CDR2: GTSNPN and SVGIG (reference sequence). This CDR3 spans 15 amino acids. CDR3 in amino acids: CASEGSRTGGYEQYF. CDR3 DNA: TGTGCCTCAGAGGGGTCCCGGACAGGGGGGTACGAGCAGTACTTC.

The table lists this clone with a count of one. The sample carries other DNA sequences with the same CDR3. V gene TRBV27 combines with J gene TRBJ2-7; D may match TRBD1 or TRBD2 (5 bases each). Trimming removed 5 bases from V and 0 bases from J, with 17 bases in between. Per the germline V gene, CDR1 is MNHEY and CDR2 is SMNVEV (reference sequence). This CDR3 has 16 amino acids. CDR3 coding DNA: TGTGCCAGCAGTCCCTCCCAAGGGACCAACTCCTACGAGCAGTACTTC. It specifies CASSPSQGTNSYEQYF.

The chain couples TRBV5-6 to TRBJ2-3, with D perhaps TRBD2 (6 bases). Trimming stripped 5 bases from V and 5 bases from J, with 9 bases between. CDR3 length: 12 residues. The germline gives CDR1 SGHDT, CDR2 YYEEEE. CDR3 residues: CASRGGRDTQYF. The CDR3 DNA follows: TGTGCCAGCAGGGGGGGAAGAGATACGCAGTATTTT.

The CDR3 nucleotides read TGTGCCAGCAGCTTAAGCGGGAGTTTCGACAATGAGCAGTTCTTC. As protein: CASSLSGSFDNEQFF. V is TRBV13 and J is TRBJ2-1; TRBD2 aligns across 8 bases. Germline V CDR1 and CDR2: PRHDT, FYEKMQ (reference sequence). V dropped 2 bases and J dropped 5; count of bases not matched to a gene: 5. There are 15 residues in the CDR3.

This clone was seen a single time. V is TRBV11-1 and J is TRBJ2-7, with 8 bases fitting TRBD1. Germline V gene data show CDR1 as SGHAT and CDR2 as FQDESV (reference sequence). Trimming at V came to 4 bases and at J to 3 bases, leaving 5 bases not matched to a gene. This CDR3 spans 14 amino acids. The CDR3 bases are TGTGCCAGCAGCTCCCGACAGGGGATCTACGAGCAGTACTTC. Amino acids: CASSSRQGIYEQYF.

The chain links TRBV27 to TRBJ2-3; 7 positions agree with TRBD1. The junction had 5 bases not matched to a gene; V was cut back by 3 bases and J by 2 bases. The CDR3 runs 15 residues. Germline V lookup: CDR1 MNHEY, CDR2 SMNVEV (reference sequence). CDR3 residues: CASSFERGLTDTQYF. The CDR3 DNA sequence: TGTGCCAGCAGTTTTGAGAGGGGGCTCACAGATACGCAGTATTTT.

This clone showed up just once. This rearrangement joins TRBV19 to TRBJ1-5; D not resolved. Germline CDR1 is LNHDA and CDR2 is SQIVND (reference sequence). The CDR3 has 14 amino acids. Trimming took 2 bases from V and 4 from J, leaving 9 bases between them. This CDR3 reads CASSIPQLNQPQHF. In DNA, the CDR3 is TGTGCCAGTAGTATACCACAGCTTAATCAGCCCCAGCATTTT.

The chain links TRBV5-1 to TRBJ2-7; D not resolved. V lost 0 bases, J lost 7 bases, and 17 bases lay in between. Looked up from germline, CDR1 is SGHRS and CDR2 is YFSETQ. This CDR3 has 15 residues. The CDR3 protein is CASSLGAVNLREQYF. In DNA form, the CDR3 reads TGCGCCAGCAGCTTGGGGGCAGTGAACTTGCGGGAGCAGTACTTC. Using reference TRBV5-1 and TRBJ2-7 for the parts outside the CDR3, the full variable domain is KAGVTQTPRYLIKTRGQQVTLSCSPISGHRSVSWYQQTPGQGLQFLFEYFSETQRNKGNFPGRFSGRQFSNSRSEMNVSTLELGDSALYLCASSLGAVNLREQYFGPGTRLTVT.

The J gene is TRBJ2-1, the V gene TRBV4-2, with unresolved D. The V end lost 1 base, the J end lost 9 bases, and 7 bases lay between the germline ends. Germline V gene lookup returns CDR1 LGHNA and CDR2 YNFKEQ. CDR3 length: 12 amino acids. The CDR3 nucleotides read TGTGCCAGCAGCCAAGTCCGAGGTGAGCAGTTCTTC. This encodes CASSQVRGEQFF.

CDR3 in amino acids: CASSFGLTPYEQYF. CDR3 sequence (DNA): TGTGCCAGCAGTTTCGGACTCACGCCCTACGAGCAGTACTTC. The chain joins TRBV28 to TRBJ2-7, with a tentative D call TRBD2 (5 bases). Trimming removed 3 bases at V and 2 bases at J, with 11 bases between. The CDR3 contains 14 residues. CDR1 is MDHEN and CDR2 is SYDVKM in the germline V gene.

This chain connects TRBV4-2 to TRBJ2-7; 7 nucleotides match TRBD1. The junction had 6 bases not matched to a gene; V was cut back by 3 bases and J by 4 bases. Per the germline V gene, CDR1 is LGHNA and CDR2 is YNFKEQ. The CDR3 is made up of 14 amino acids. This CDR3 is CASSHPRGSYEQYF. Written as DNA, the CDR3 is TGTGCCAGCAGCCACCCCAGGGGGTCGTACGAGCAGTACTTC.

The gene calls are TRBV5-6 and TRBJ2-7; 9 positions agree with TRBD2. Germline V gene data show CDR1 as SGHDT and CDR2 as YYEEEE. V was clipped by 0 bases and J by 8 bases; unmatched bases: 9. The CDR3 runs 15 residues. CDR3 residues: CASSLALAGTPKQYF. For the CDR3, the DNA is TGTGCCAGCAGCTTGGCGCTAGCGGGAACTCCCAAGCAGTACTTC.

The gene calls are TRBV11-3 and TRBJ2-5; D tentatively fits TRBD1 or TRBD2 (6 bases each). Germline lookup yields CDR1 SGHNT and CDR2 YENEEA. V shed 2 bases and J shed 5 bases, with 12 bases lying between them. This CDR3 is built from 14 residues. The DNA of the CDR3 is TGTGCCAGCAGCTTATGGGGGGCGCAGGAGACCCAGTACTTC. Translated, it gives CASSLWGAQETQYF.